A selection of T cell receptor beta chains follows, all from one sample in a study of cytomegalovirus exposure and HLA in healthy donors. Sequencing was performed with immunoSEQ multiplex PCR; in TCRdb, only in-frame clones are kept and a portion is missing. The sample lists fewer than 95,000 clones; approximately 80% were seen once. Sequenced sample: PBMCs. The receptors shown here come from a man in his late teens or twenties in good health and CMV-seronegative. The CDR3 runs from the conserved cysteine through the conserved F or W. A D gene is named only where the DNA matches it firmly. Expanded clones get a size class; other rows say once, few or many, or leave the size out.

TRBV9	.	13	.	TRBJ2-1	TGTGCCAGCAGCGGACACACTGGGGCTGAGCAGTTCTTC	CASSGHTGAEQFF
TRBV5-1	.	15	.	TRBJ2-5	TGCGCCAGCAGCACTTCGAACAGGAGGGTAGAGACCCAGTACTTC	CASSTSNRRVETQYF
TRBV18	TRBD1	14	.	TRBJ1-1	TGTGCCAGCTCGCCCGGACAGGGGTACACTGAAGCTTTCTTT	CASSPGQGYTEAFF
TRBV4-1	.	16	.	TRBJ2-7	TGCGCCAGCAGCCAAGATTTATACAGGAATACTTACGAGCAGTACTTC	CASSQDLYRNTYEQYF
TRBV11-2	TRBD1	18	.	TRBJ1-1	TGTGCCAGCAGCTTTTTCAGGGGGCAGTCTAAGATTACGCTTGAAGCTTTCTTT	CASSFFRGQSKITLEAFF
TRBV6-5	.	14	.	TRBJ1-6	TGTGCCACGCAGGTTGTGTCCCGAAATTCACCCCTCCACTTT	CATQVVSRNSPLHF
TRBV30	.	15	.	TRBJ1-3	TGTGCCTGGAGTGTAATCGGGGGATCTGGAAACACCATATATTTT	CAWSVIGGSGNTIYF
TRBV5-1	.	18	.	TRBJ1-4	TGCGCCAGCAGCTTGACCCCGCCCGGGAGTGCAACTAATGAAAAACTGTTTTTT	CASSLTPPGSATNEKLFF
TRBV7-7	TRBD2	16	.	TRBJ2-5	TGTGCCAGCAGCTCAGGACTAGCGGGGTTCCAAGAGACCCAGTACTTC	CASSSGLAGFQETQYF
TRBV5-6	TRBD1	15	.	TRBJ2-4	TGTGCCAGCAGCTCCTCAGGGGGACCCAAAAACATTCAGTACTTC	CASSSSGGPKNIQYF
TRBV4-2	TRBD2	17	.	TRBJ2-2	TGTGCCAGCAGCCAAGCCTATAGCGGGGTGTTAATCGGGGAGCTGTTTTTT	CASSQAYSGVLIGELFF
TRBV5-1	.	14	once	TRBJ1-1	TGCGCCAGCAGCTTGAGCAGGGCAGGGACTGAAGCTTTCTTT	CASSLSRAGTEAFF
TRBV9	.	15	.	TRBJ1-6	TGTGCCAGCAGCGTAGACGGACACCCTAATTCACCCCTCCACTTT	CASSVDGHPNSPLHF
TRBV9	.	13	.	TRBJ2-7	TGTGCCAGTTCCCCCGGACTATGGTACGAGCAGTACTTC	CASSPGLWYEQYF
TRBV23-1	.	15	.	TRBJ2-2	TGCGCCAGCAGTCACATGAGGCGCGGCACCGGGGAGCTGTTTTTT	CASSHMRRGTGELFF
TRBV5-1	.	16	.	TRBJ2-7	TGCGCCAGCAGCCCTACAGGGCAGCCTAGCTCCTACGAGCAGTACTTC	CASSPTGQPSSYEQYF
TRBV6-5	.	13	.	TRBJ1-1	TGTGCCAGCATTTCCCCCGTAACATCTGGAGCTTTCTTT	CASISPVTSGAFF
TRBV7-8	.	14	.	TRBJ2-6	TGTGCCAGCAGCTTATTAGTCGGGGCCAACGTCCTGACTTTC	CASSLLVGANVLTF
TRBV7-3	TRBD1	17	once	TRBJ2-7	TGTGCCAGCAGCTTAACTGTAGACAGGGCAGGGCCCTACGAGCAGTACTTC	CASSLTVDRAGPYEQYF
TRBV11-3	TRBD1	16	once	TRBJ2-3	TGTGCCAGCAGCTTAGGAGAGCGGACAGGGATCGATACGCAGTATTTT	CASSLGERTGIDTQYF
TRBV4-2	TRBD1	16	once	TRBJ2-1	TGTGCCAGCAGCCGAGAGGGGACAGGCGCCTACAATGAGCAGTTCTTC	CASSREGTGAYNEQFF
TRBV5-6	.	15	.	TRBJ2-1	TGTGCCAGCAGCGGAAGGGGGGGGCTGATGAATGAGCAGTTCTTC	CASSGRGGLMNEQFF
TRBV4-1	TRBD1	16	.	TRBJ1-6	TGCGCCAGCAGCCAAAAGGGGACAGGGGAAAATTCCCCCCTCCACTTT	CASSQKGTGENSPLHF
TRBV9	.	16	.	TRBJ1-1	TGTGCCAGCAGCGTCCCCACCGGACAGATGCCCACTGAAGCTTTCTTT	CASSVPTGQMPTEAFF
TRBV2	TRBD1	14	.	TRBJ2-5	TGTGCCACCCAGCCGAGACAGGGTTCGGAGACCCAGTACTTC	CATQPRQGSETQYF
TRBV5-1	TRBD1	13	few	TRBJ2-3	TGCGCCAGCAGCTTGGGACAGGGCCCATCGCAGTATTTT	CASSLGQGPSQYF
TRBV4-2	.	16	.	TRBJ1-3	TGTGCCAGCAGCCAAGATGTGGAGGTTACTGGAAACACCATATATTTT	CASSQDVEVTGNTIYF
TRBV7-8	TRBD2	17	once	TRBJ2-3	TGTGCCAGCAGCCGACAGCTAGCGGGGGCTCGCACAGATACGCAGTATTTT	CASSRQLAGARTDTQYF
TRBV5-1	.	15	.	TRBJ2-2	TGCGCCAGCAGCTACAACGTCCAGAACACCGGGGAGCTGTTTTTT	CASSYNVQNTGELFF
TRBV19	.	18	few	TRBJ1-5	TGTGCCAGTAGTCCCCCCGGCAGGGTGAGATATAGCAATCAGCCCCAGCATTTT	CASSPPGRVRYSNQPQHF
TRBV5-6	.	15	.	TRBJ2-1	TGTGCCAGCAGCGGCCTGCAGGACACCTACAATGAGCAGTTCTTC	CASSGLQDTYNEQFF
TRBV27	TRBD2	18	.	TRBJ2-3	TGTGCCAGCAGAAAAAGGACTAGCGGGGGGCGGGGCACAGATACGCAGTATTTT	CASRKRTSGGRGTDTQYF
TRBV6-5	.	15	.	TRBJ1-2	TGTGCCAGTACCAAGCGACTACCTAGTAACTATGGCTACACCTTC	CASTKRLPSNYGYTF
TRBV7-7	TRBD1	16	.	TRBJ2-2	TGTGCTAGCAGCTCCTGGACAGGGGTTGACACCGGGGAGCTGTTTTTT	CASSSWTGVDTGELFF
TRBV5-1	TRBD1	13	.	TRBJ1-2	TGCGCCAGCAGCCTGGACAGGGACTATGGCTACACCTTC	CASSLDRDYGYTF
TRBV2	.	13	.	TRBJ1-4	TGTGCCAGCAGTGTGCCCGAGAATGAAAAACTGTTTTTT	CASSVPENEKLFF
TRBV10-3	.	14	.	TRBJ2-3	TGTGCCATCCGGGGGGCCTTTAGCACAGATACGCAGTATTTT	CAIRGAFSTDTQYF
TRBV7-2	.	12	few	TRBJ1-2	TGTGCCAGCAGCTTATCAGGGTATGGCTACACCTTC	CASSLSGYGYTF
TRBV9	TRBD2	16	.	TRBJ2-3	TGTGCCAGCAGCGTAGTAGCGGGGGGCCCCCCAGATACGCAGTATTTT	CASSVVAGGPPDTQYF
TRBV5-1	TRBD2	16	.	TRBJ2-7	TGCGCCAGCAGCTTGCCCGAGCGGGGGGGCTTCTACGAGCAGTACTTC	CASSLPERGGFYEQYF
TRBV7-8	.	16	.	TRBJ1-2	TGTGCCAGCAGCCAGTCTTTACAGGGATTCCGGAATGGCTACACCTTC	CASSQSLQGFRNGYTF
TRBV10-3	TRBD1	15	once	TRBJ2-3	TGTGCCATCAGTAGGACAGGGGATTCCGCAGATACGCAGTATTTT	CAISRTGDSADTQYF
TRBV5-1	TRBD2	15	once	TRBJ2-7	TGCGCCAGCAGCCCTGGCTGGGGGGGGAACTACGAGCAGTACTTC	CASSPGWGGNYEQYF
TRBV2	TRBD2	16	.	TRBJ2-1	TGTGCCAGCAGTGAAGAGCGGGGGGGCCCCTACAATGAGCAGTTCTTC	CASSEERGGPYNEQFF
TRBV19	TRBD1	12	few	TRBJ1-6	TGTGCCACCGGACAGGGTCGCTCACCCCTCCACTTT	CATGQGRSPLHF
TRBV5-5	.	14	few	TRBJ1-2	TGTGCCAGCAGCGTGGTGGGCCAAAACTATGGCTACACCTTC	CASSVVGQNYGYTF
TRBV27	.	17	.	TRBJ2-7	TGTGCCAGCAGTTTATCGAGGGGGGGGGCCAGCTCCTACGAGCAGTACTTC	CASSLSRGGASSYEQYF
TRBV4-1	.	15	.	TRBJ1-4	TGCGCCAGCAGCCTCGGACAGTCTAAGGGGGAAAAACTGTTTTTT	CASSLGQSKGEKLFF
TRBV9	.	14	.	TRBJ2-6	TGTGCCAGCAGCTCCCACTCTGGGGCCAACGTCCTGACTTTC	CASSSHSGANVLTF